This TCR beta chain is from a study of T cell responses to AZD1222 COVID-19 vaccine. This clone has only one observation. Its antigen is currently unknown. At one end, the junction sequence differs from germline, possibly due to a read error. Study-wide results and caveats: Reportedly, nearly half of unique spike TCRs recognized epitopes outside B.1.351/B.1.1.7 mutations. Baseline serology detected seropositivity in only 5 or 6 AZD1222 recipients.

The CDR3 is 14 residues long. The germline CDR1 and CDR2 sequences are MDHEN and SYDVKM. Profiled with immunoSEQ multiplex PCR; TCRdb holds only in-frame clones, not every one. This sample has approximately 140,000 clones, with 80% to 90% found just once. The chain carries TRBV28 and TRBJ2-1; D uncertain. Source: peripheral blood, taken on day 0 of AZD1222 vaccination. The source is an adult in good health. The CDR3 coding sequence is TGTGCCAGCCTGAGTAGGGCCTCCCACAATGAGCAGTTCTTC. It encodes CASLSRASHNEQFF.